This is a list of T cell receptor beta chains from one sample in a study of T cells after yellow fever vaccination. TCRdb re-called the 5' RACE reads with MiXCR, one entry per CDR3 protein. The sample records over 65,000 distinct CDR3 sequences, roughly 14% being singletons. Sequencing was performed on CD8+ T cells not binding an NS4B(214-222) dextramer, sorted from PBMCs, taken less than 25 days after the first yellow fever vaccination. Receptors were obtained from a man in his late teens or twenties who received the YFV17D yellow fever vaccine. The CDR3 runs from the conserved cysteine through the conserved F or W. Fields, in order: J gene, D gene, clone size, V gene, CDR3 DNA, CDR3 protein. D genes are given only for firm matches. Rows give clone size only sometimes, using once, few, many, or a class for an expanded clone.

TRBJ1-2 - - TRBV5-6 TGTGCCAGCAGCTTGGGCGGGGGAGACCAGAACTATGGCTACACCTTC CASSLGGGDQNYGYTF
TRBJ2-5 - - TRBV12-3/TRBV12-4 TGTGCCAGCAGTTCCTTACCCCACAGTTCTCAAGAGACCCAGTACTTC CASSSLPHSSQETQYF
TRBJ2-3 - - TRBV6-5 TGTGCCAGCAGCTATGGGACGGGCACAGATACGCAGTATTTT CASSYGTGTDTQYF
TRBJ2-1 TRBD2 few TRBV6-1 TGTGCCAGCTCGGCGGGGGGGTTTGGAGATGAGCAGTTCTTC CASSAGGFGDEQFF
TRBJ2-7 TRBD1 - TRBV29-1 TGCAGCGTTGTTCCGACAGGGGCTCCCTACGAGCAGTACTTC CSVVPTGAPYEQYF
TRBJ1-5 - few TRBV6-9 TGTGCCAGCATCTACCCCTCCGGGCCCAATCAGCCCCAGCATTTT CASIYPSGPNQPQHF
TRBJ1-1 - few TRBV13 TGTGCCAGCAGCTTAGGGGTAGGGCTCACTGAAGCTTTCTTT CASSLGVGLTEAFF
TRBJ2-7 TRBD2 few TRBV12-3/TRBV12-4 TGTGCCAGCACTTCGGGGGGGCCCCCCTACGAGCAGTACTTC CASTSGGPPYEQYF
TRBJ2-3 - - TRBV7-2 TGTGCCAGCAGCTTAGGTTTCAGGGGCGCGACAGATACGCAGTATTTT CASSLGFRGATDTQYF
TRBJ2-2 - few TRBV2 TGTGCCAGCAGTGCGGGACGGGGCGGGACCGGGGAGCTGTTTTTT CASSAGRGGTGELFF
TRBJ2-5 TRBD2 few TRBV4-1 TGCGCCAGCAGCCAAGTGACTAGCGGGGGGGAGACCCAGTACTTC CASSQVTSGGETQYF
TRBJ1-2 - few TRBV6-4 TGTGCCAGCAGTGACATTCCAGGGGATGGCTACACCTTC CASSDIPGDGYTF
TRBJ2-7 TRBD1 - TRBV15 TGTGCCACCAGCGGGACAGGGGGCTTTTACGAGCAGTACTTC CATSGTGGFYEQYF